The 32 T cell receptor beta chains presented below share a single source sample, sequenced in a study of draining lymph node invasion in breast cancer. TCRdb used MiXCR to reprocess the bulk RNA-seq reads, holding one entry per CDR3 protein. This repertoire shows around 2,300 distinct CDR3 sequences, 70% to 90% found once; its top ten account for 1.5% to 2%. Cells sorted as CD4+ CD45RA- CD25- were taken as memory conventional CD4 T cells. Sequenced: sorted memory CD4+ effector T cells from a lymph node. These receptors were taken from a female donor with luminal breast cancer.

The chain recombines TRBV5-1 with TRBJ2-6; 8 bases are shared with TRBD2. CDR1 and CDR2 from the germline V gene are SGHRS and YFSETQ. V lost 2 bases and J lost 0; bases outside the gene matches: 10. The length of the CDR3 is 19 residues. Here the CDR3 reads CASSLSSVAGISGANVLTF. CDR3 nucleotide sequence: TGCGCCAGCAGCTTAAGTTCGGTAGCGGGAATCTCTGGGGCCAACGTCCTGACTTTC.

V gene TRBV12-3 or TRBV12-4 combines with J gene TRBJ1-5; no firm D call. This CDR3 comprises 13 residues. V lost 5 bases and J 4 bases, leaving 9 bases between the germline ends. The DNA for the CDR3 is TGTGCCAGCAGTCAAACACGGAATCAGCCCCAGCATTTT. Its translation: CASSQTRNQPQHF.

The chain joins TRBV12-3 or TRBV12-4 to TRBJ1-2; 7 bases agree with TRBD1. V shed 6 bases and J 1 base; nucleotides not matched to a gene: 20. This CDR3 is 19 amino acids long. This CDR3 is CASRRGAGGLTGNNYGYTF. DNA for the CDR3: TGTGCCAGCAGAAGAGGGGCTGGGGGCTTGACAGGGAATAACTATGGCTACACCTTC.

The chain uses TRBV7-7 and TRBJ2-5; D might be TRBD1 or TRBD2, each matching 5 bases. Trimming pared 5 bases from V and 5 bases from J, leaving 15 bases between. Germline V gives CDR1 SSHAT, CDR2 FNYEAQ (reference sequence). The CDR3 length is 14 residues. The DNA of the CDR3 is TGTGCCAGCAGCCTCTTCCTCGGGGCCGAGACCCAGTACTTC. This translates into CASSLFLGAETQYF.

The chain recombines TRBV20-1 with TRBJ2-5, with no clear D. V was shortened by 3 bases and J by 5 bases, with 13 bases between the two germline ends. The CDR3 length is 13 residues. Looked up from germline, CDR1 is DFQATT and CDR2 is SNEGSKA (reference sequence). Here the CDR3 DNA reads TGCAGTGCTAGTGCCCCCAGCGTCGAGACCCAGTACTTC. This translates into CSASAPSVETQYF.

The V call is TRBV3-1, the J call TRBJ1-2; perhaps TRBD1 as D (5 bases). Germline V gives CDR1 LGHDT, CDR2 YNNKEL (reference sequence). The length of the CDR3 is 14 residues. V lost 1 base, J lost 5 bases, and 11 bases lay in between. The CDR3 nucleotides read TGTGCCAGCAGCCAAGGGAGGGGCCGGTATGGCTACACCTTC. This sequence encodes CASSQGRGRYGYTF. Combining the CDR3 with reference TRBV3-1 and TRBJ1-2 gives the whole variable domain DTAVSQTPKYLVTQMGNDKSIKCEQNLGHDTMYWYKQDSKKFLKIMFSYNNKELIINETVPNRFSPKSPDKAHLNLHINSLELGDSAVYFCASSQGRGRYGYTFGSGTRLTVV.

The chain has TRBV23-1 and TRBJ2-5, with a possible D match to TRBD1 (6 bases). TRBV23-1 is sorted into the ORF group, with uncertain function. Trimming took off 0 bases at V and 5 bases at J, with 19 bases between the two ends. The CDR3 sequence is 17 residues long. The CDR3 nucleotides read TGCGCCAGCAGTCAATCTCGGAGGCAGGGGAAAATGGAGACCCAGTACTTC. Protein sequence: CASSQSRRQGKMETQYF.

The chain is built from TRBV2 and TRBJ1-5; TRBD1 might be the D (5 bases). Germline V gene data show CDR1 as SNHLY and CDR2 as FYNNEI. CDR3 length: 15 amino acids. The V and J ends lost 6 bases and 0 bases respectively, with 12 bases between them. The CDR3 DNA sequence: TGTGCCAGCAGCGGGACGTCATATAGCAATCAGCCCCAGCATTTT. Translation gives CASSGTSYSNQPQHF. Together with reference TRBV2 and TRBJ1-5, the CDR3 gives the full variable domain: EPEVTQTPSHQVTQMGQEVILRCVPISNHLYFYWYRQILGQKVEFLVSFYNNEISEKSEIFDDQFSVERPDGSNFTLKIRSTKLEDSAMYFCASSGTSYSNQPQHFGDGTRLSIL.

The chain joins TRBV12-3 or TRBV12-4 to TRBJ2-1; possible D gene TRBD2, 5 bases. The CDR3 covers 15 residues. The V end lost 2 bases, the J end lost 5 bases, and 13 bases lay between the germline ends. The CDR3 loop reads CASSLRLPGDNEQFF. DNA of the CDR3: TGTGCCAGCAGTTTACGGCTCCCCGGGGACAATGAGCAGTTCTTC.

The rearrangement links TRBV20-1 to TRBJ2-1; TRBD2 matches 7 bases. CDR3 length: 15 residues. CDR1 DFQATT and CDR2 SNEGSKA come from the germline V gene (reference sequence). V lost 0 bases to trimming and J lost 9 bases; unmatched junction nucleotides: 11. The CDR3 sequence: CSARDGAGDQREQFF. DNA of the CDR3: TGCAGTGCTAGAGATGGGGCGGGGGACCAACGTGAGCAGTTCTTC.

The chain carries TRBV3-2 and TRBJ2-7; the D call in the table, TRBD1, was not verified against the DNA. TRBV3-2 is flagged as a pseudogene. The CDR3 consists of 12 residues. Here the CDR3 reads CASSVGGLEQYF. The CDR3 DNA sequence: TGTGCCAGCAGCGTAGGGGGCCTCGAGCAGTACTTC.

The V call is TRBV20-1, the J call TRBJ2-1, with D uncertain. CDR1 and CDR2 from the germline V gene are DFQATT and SNEGSKA (reference sequence). The CDR3 totals 16 residues. With 3 bases removed from V and 5 bases from J, the gap between germline ends came to 20 bases. The CDR3 coding sequence is TGCAGTGCTAGTTCTGGCAGACTGATCACCCACAATGAGCAGTTCTTC. This codes for CSASSGRLITHNEQFF.

This clonotype was seen a few times. V usage is TRBV27 and J usage is TRBJ1-5, with TRBD1 as a possible D gene (6 bases). The germline V gene encodes CDR1 MNHEY and CDR2 SMNVEV (reference sequence). The ends were cut back, 5 bases at V and 7 bases at J, with 9 bases in the middle. The CDR3 spans 12 residues. The CDR3 coding sequence is TGTGCCAGCAGTAAGGGGGGGCAGCCCCAGCATTTT. This translates into CASSKGGQPQHF.

This clonotype has more than one count but fewer than ten. The chain joins TRBV12-3 or TRBV12-4 to TRBJ2-7; tentative D call: TRBD1 (6 bases). The CDR3 runs 13 residues. Trimming cost V 2 bases and J 5 bases, with 10 bases left between them. The chain's CDR3 is CASSLQGNHEQYF. CDR3 bases: TGTGCCAGCAGTTTACAGGGGAACCACGAGCAGTACTTC.

The chain recombines TRBV5-5 with TRBJ1-2; 7 bases are shared with TRBD1. The CDR3 is 15 amino acids. CDR1 is SGHKS and CDR2 is YYEKEE in the germline V gene (reference sequence). The V gene end was trimmed by 0 bases and the J gene end by 4 bases; junction bases not matched to a gene: 6. As DNA, the CDR3 is TGTGCCAGCAGCTTGGGGGGGACAGTAACCTATGGCTACACCTTC. As protein: CASSLGGTVTYGYTF.

The chain combines TRBV7-1 with TRBJ2-4, with D perhaps matching TRBD2 (5 bases). TRBV7-1 is classed as an ORF, of uncertain function. The CDR3 covers 14 residues. Trimming removed 3 bases from V and 2 bases from J, with 8 bases in between. CDR3 DNA: TGTGCCAGCAGCTCCGGGATGTCCAAAAACATTCAGTACTTC. Its translation is CASSSGMSKNIQYF.

The gene calls are TRBV4-2 and TRBJ2-7; D ambiguous. V was pared by 1 base and J by 0 bases, with 13 bases between. The germline V gene has CDR1 LGHNA and CDR2 YNFKEQ. The CDR3 length is 16 residues. The CDR3 spells CASSQVSKTSSYEQYF. The DNA of the CDR3 is TGTGCCAGCAGCCAAGTCAGCAAAACGAGCTCCTACGAGCAGTACTTC.

The chain carries TRBV20-1 and TRBJ2-5; 7 bases match TRBD2. Germline lookup yields CDR1 DFQATT and CDR2 SNEGSKA (reference sequence). The CDR3 consists of 16 residues. The trim removed 0 bases at V and 7 bases at J, leaving 14 bases unmatched. CDR3 in amino acids: CSARDPVASGSATQYF. Here the CDR3 DNA reads TGCAGTGCTAGAGATCCTGTGGCTAGCGGCTCCGCGACCCAGTACTTC.

J is TRBJ1-6 and V is TRBV3-1, with unresolved D. V was cut by 0 bases and J by 9 bases, with 6 bases left in between. The CDR3 is made up of 13 amino acids. CDR1 is LGHDT and CDR2 is YNNKEL in the germline V gene (reference sequence). The CDR3: CASSQDLGSPLHF. CDR3 DNA: TGTGCCAGCAGCCAAGATCTTGGTTCACCCCTCCACTTT.

The chain links TRBV6-1 to TRBJ1-5; D unresolved. The V gene lost 10 bases and the J gene lost 9 bases, with 22 bases spanning the gap. The CDR3 has 14 residues. Germline V lookup: CDR1 MNHNS, CDR2 SASEGT. Written as DNA, the CDR3 is TGTGCCACCAAGCCGGGATCTTTCCCTTCGCCCCAGCATTTT. It yields the protein CATKPGSFPSPQHF.

This rearrangement joins TRBV29-1 to TRBJ2-1, with D perhaps TRBD2 (7 bases). Trimming removed 8 bases at V and 7 bases at J, with 18 bases between. This CDR3 is built from 13 residues. CDR1 and CDR2 from the germline V gene are SQVTM and ANQGSEA. CDR3 DNA: TGCAGCTCAGGGGTGGGGCGGGGGAATGAGCAGTTCTTC. This sequence encodes CSSGVGRGNEQFF.

V is TRBV6-2 or TRBV6-3 and J is TRBJ2-2, with 7 bases matching TRBD1. CDR3 length: 14 amino acids. After removal of 7 bases from V and 7 bases from J, the junction contained 9 bases not matched to a gene. Germline V gives CDR1 MNHEY, CDR2 SVGEGT. The CDR3 DNA sequence: TGTGCCAGCAAGGCAGGGGGACGAATCGGGGAGCTGTTTTTT. As protein: CASKAGGRIGELFF.

V usage is TRBV5-1 and J usage is TRBJ1-6; TRBD1 agrees at 7 bases. V gave up 3 bases and J gave up 6 bases; unmatched junction bases: 6. The CDR3 is made up of 15 amino acids. The germline V gene has CDR1 SGHRS and CDR2 YFSETQ. CDR3 loop: CASSSNRGGNSPLHF. In DNA, the CDR3 is TGCGCCAGCAGCTCAAACAGGGGAGGTAATTCACCCCTCCACTTT. Filled out from reference TRBV5-1 and TRBJ1-6, the complete variable domain reads KAGVTQTPRYLIKTRGQQVTLSCSPISGHRSVSWYQQTPGQGLQFLFEYFSETQRNKGNFPGRFSGRQFSNSRSEMNVSTLELGDSALYLCASSSNRGGNSPLHFGNGTRLTVT.

The rearrangement links TRBV2 to TRBJ2-1; 11 bases align to TRBD1. Germline assignment: CDR1 SNHLY and CDR2 FYNNEI. J gave up 15 bases and V 7 bases, and 5 bases lay outside the gene matches. CDR3 length: 11 residues. This CDR3 is CASTWTGGLFF. The CDR3 region has the DNA TGTGCCAGCACCTGGACAGGGGGCTTGTTCTTC.

CDR3 region: CASSYSRGRGSPLHF. CDR3 in DNA: TGTGCCAGCAGTTACTCGCGGGGAAGGGGGTCACCCCTCCACTTT. This chain uses TRBV6-6 with TRBJ1-6; possible D gene TRBD1, 6 bases. The CDR3 is 15 residues long. V lost 0 bases and J 10 bases, leaving 13 bases between the germline ends. Per germline, CDR1 MNHNY and CDR2 SVGAGI (reference sequence).

The chain couples TRBV7-6 to TRBJ1-2; the D is unclear. V lost 1 base and J lost 6, with 12 bases in between. Germline V lookup: CDR1 SGHVS, CDR2 FNYEAQ. The CDR3 consists of 14 residues. CDR3 residues: CASSLGAAKDGYTF. CDR3 nucleotide sequence: TGTGCCAGCAGCTTAGGGGCAGCCAAGGATGGCTACACCTTC.

The chain uses TRBV19 and TRBJ1-6; D might be TRBD1 (5 bases). With 5 bases removed from V and 5 bases from J, the gap between germline ends came to 16 bases. CDR1 and CDR2 from the germline V gene are LNHDA and SQIVND (reference sequence). This CDR3 is built from 16 residues. The CDR3 protein is CASSFPRTGDNSPLHF. The CDR3 DNA is TGTGCCAGTAGTTTCCCCCGGACGGGGGATAATTCACCCCTCCACTTT.

The chain uses TRBV29-1 and TRBJ2-5; the D gene is possibly TRBD1 (7 bases). The CDR3 is 13 amino acids. The germline gives CDR1 SQVTM, CDR2 ANQGSEA. The ends were cut back, 8 bases at V and 5 bases at J, with 18 bases in the middle. The CDR3 region has the DNA TGCAGCTCCAGCCCCTCAGGGGGGGAGACCCAGTACTTC. The encoded protein is CSSSPSGGETQYF.

The J gene is TRBJ1-1, the V gene TRBV20-1, with 7 bases fitting TRBD1. V trimming: 6 bases; J trimming: 4 bases; junction bases outside the gene matches: 5. Germline-derived CDR1 and CDR2 are DFQATT and SNEGSKA (reference sequence). There are 12 residues in the CDR3. As DNA, the CDR3 is TGCAGTGCCATCGGACAGGCCACTGAAGCTTTCTTT. Its protein product is CSAIGQATEAFF.

The chain is built from TRBV2 and TRBJ1-1, with D uncertain. Trimming cost V 4 bases and J 4 bases, with 10 bases left between them. This CDR3 is built from 13 residues. Germline V gives CDR1 SNHLY, CDR2 FYNNEI. The CDR3 DNA follows: TGTGCCAGCAGTGTTGCCGCGGCCACTGAAGCTTTCTTT. This gives the protein CASSVAAATEAFF.

The CDR3 protein is CSVDQGAGGYTF. As DNA, the CDR3 is TGCAGCGTAGACCAGGGGGCAGGCGGCTACACCTTC. The chain carries TRBV29-1 and TRBJ1-2; 8 bases map to TRBD1. V was clipped by 6 bases and J by 8 bases; unmatched bases: 8. Germline lookup yields CDR1 SQVTM and CDR2 ANQGSEA. This CDR3 is 12 amino acids long.

The gene calls are TRBV5-1 and TRBJ2-2; D not resolved. This CDR3 has 14 residues. The ends were cut back, 9 bases at V and 0 bases at J, with 12 bases in the middle. Germline CDR1 is SGHRS and CDR2 is YFSETQ. The CDR3: CAIQRTPNTGELFF. The CDR3 region has the DNA TGCGCCATCCAACGGACCCCGAACACCGGGGAGCTGTTTTTT.